These 19 T cell receptor beta chains were all obtained from the same sample, sequenced in a study of T cell repertoires in aging, cancer and after chemotherapy. Peripheral blood genomic DNA, not sorted cells or RNA, was the template. TRB rearrangements spanning V, D and J were amplified using mixed TRB-A/B primers. From the multiplex PCR reads, TCRdb called clonotypes with MiXCR, one entry per CDR3 protein. The repertoire holds about 13,000 distinct CDR3 sequences, with 25% as singletons. The sample comprised blood. The receptors stem from a human donor in good health.

This chain joins TRBV18 and TRBJ1-1; D uncertain. The germline V gene encodes CDR1 KGHSH and CDR2 LQKENI. The CDR3 extends over 15 amino acids. Trimming took off 2 bases at V and 4 bases at J, with 14 bases between the two ends. The CDR3 DNA reads TGTGCCAGCTCACCAAGGTATGGGTCGAGCACTGAAGCTTTCTTT. This codes for CASSPRYGSSTEAFF.

V usage is TRBV20-1 and J usage is TRBJ1-2; 7 bases map to TRBD1. CDR3 length: 14 amino acids. J gave up 7 bases and V 2 bases, and 10 bases lay outside the gene matches. The germline V gene encodes CDR1 DFQATT and CDR2 SNEGSKA (reference sequence). The CDR3 DNA reads TGCAGTGCTAGACCCCCGGCAGGGGGTTTTGGCTACACCTTC. It yields the protein CSARPPAGGFGYTF.

The V call is TRBV12-3 or TRBV12-4, the J call TRBJ2-1, with 7 bases lining up with TRBD1. This CDR3 is built from 14 residues. Trimming at V came to 5 bases and at J to 4 bases, leaving 5 bases not matched to a gene. The CDR3 sequence is CASSRQGGYNEQFF. The CDR3 DNA follows: TGTGCCAGCAGTCGACAGGGCGGATACAATGAGCAGTTCTTC.

This sequence joins TRBV3-2 and TRBJ1-2; no check of the table's D call, TRBD1, against the DNA was made. TRBV3-2 is annotated as a pseudogene. The CDR3 has 14 amino acids. The CDR3 region has the DNA TGTGCCAGCAGCCAAAGGCCAGGGGGCCGAGGCTACACCTTC. It codes for CASSQRPGGRGYTF.

In this sample, this clonotype turned up a few times. The J gene is TRBJ1-1, the V gene TRBV6-5; TRBD1 agrees at 10 bases. The CDR3 covers 14 residues. The V segment lost 5 bases and the J segment 4 bases; nucleotides outside the gene matches: 4. Looked up from germline, CDR1 is MNHEY and CDR2 is SVGAGI. The CDR3 reads CASSPDRGSTEAFF. CDR3 DNA sequence: TGTGCCAGCAGTCCGGACAGGGGGAGCACTGAAGCTTTCTTT.

This clonotype was picked up a small number of times. V and J are TRBV2 and TRBJ1-2, with 8 bases fitting TRBD1. Germline V gene data show CDR1 as SNHLY and CDR2 as FYNNEI. Unmatched junction bases numbered 5, after V lost 4 bases and J lost 4 bases. The CDR3 loop spans 14 amino acids. The CDR3 nucleotides are TGTGCCAGCAGTGGAGGACAGGGCGCCTATGGCTACACCTTC. Protein sequence: CASSGGQGAYGYTF.

In its sample, this clonotype was seen a few times. The J gene is TRBJ1-1, the V gene TRBV29-1, with TRBD1 identical over 7 bases. The CDR3 is 17 residues long. CDR1 and CDR2 (germline): SQVTM, ANQGSEA. The V gene end was trimmed by 5 bases and the J gene end by 0 bases; junction bases not matched to a gene: 15. This CDR3 is CSVSSRGAGGLNTEAFF. CDR3 DNA: TGCAGCGTTAGTAGTCGTGGCGCAGGGGGGCTGAACACTGAAGCTTTCTTT.

This clonotype was counted only a few times. This chain connects TRBV12-3 or TRBV12-4 to TRBJ1-1, with TRBD1 as a possible D gene (5 bases). With 7 bases removed from V and 0 bases from J, the gap between germline ends came to 12 bases. The CDR3 sequence is 14 residues long. For the CDR3, the DNA is TGTGCCAGCAATAACAGGAGGCTGAACACTGAAGCTTTCTTT. It is translated as CASNNRRLNTEAFF.

CDR3 nucleotides: TGTGCCAGCAGTTCCGGGACAGGGGGCTCCTACGAGCAGTACTTC. Its translation: CASSSGTGGSYEQYF. This chain joins TRBV28 and TRBJ2-7; 11 bases line up with TRBD1. V shed 4 bases, J shed 0 bases, and the junction held 2 bases outside the gene matches. Germline V gives CDR1 MDHEN, CDR2 SYDVKM. The CDR3 loop spans 15 amino acids.

The genes are TRBV6-5 and TRBJ2-2; D remains unclear. Per the germline V gene, CDR1 is MNHEY and CDR2 is SVGAGI. V lost 2 bases and J lost 8, with 15 bases in between. The CDR3 contains 15 residues. The CDR3 loop is CASSYPRQRRGELFF. The CDR3 DNA reads TGTGCCAGCAGTTACCCCCGACAAAGACGTGGGGAGCTGTTTTTT.

There are a few counts of this clonotype. The chain couples TRBV7-6 to TRBJ2-2; D possibly uses TRBD1 or TRBD2 (5 bases each). The CDR3 is made up of 19 amino acids. V gave up 7 bases and J gave up 5 bases, with 29 bases separating them. In germline, CDR1 is SGHVS, CDR2 FNYEAQ. DNA for the CDR3: TGTGCCAGCACCCGGGAAGTTGGGGGAGAGGGTCGAAAGACCGGGGAGCTGTTTTTT. Its protein product is CASTREVGGEGRKTGELFF.

This clonotype was recorded a few times. The rearrangement links TRBV6-6 to TRBJ1-3, with a possible D match to TRBD1 (5 bases). With 6 bases removed from V and 2 bases from J, the gap between germline ends came to 11 bases. This CDR3 has 14 residues. Germline V gives CDR1 MNHNY, CDR2 SVGAGI (reference sequence). The CDR3 DNA reads as TGTGCCAGCAGCCCCGGGACCCCTGGAAACACCATATATTTT. Protein sequence: CASSPGTPGNTIYF.

Only one count was recorded for this clonotype. The chain joins TRBV10-2 to TRBJ1-5; D may be TRBD1 (6 bases). In germline, CDR1 is WSHSY, CDR2 SAAADI. There are 13 residues in the CDR3. V was clipped by 8 bases and J by 3 bases, with 11 bases between them. CDR3 sequence: CASGQWNNQPQHF. The CDR3 nucleotides read TGCGCCAGCGGACAGTGGAACAATCAGCCCCAGCATTTT.

The rearrangement joins TRBV7-3 to TRBJ2-2; the match to TRBD2 covers 7 bases. The CDR3 is made up of 16 amino acids. Germline lookup yields CDR1 SGHTA and CDR2 FQGTGA. V was pared by 2 bases and J by 0 bases, with 3 bases of the junction left unmatched. CDR3 nucleotides: TGTGCCAGCAGCTTACGCGGGGGAACGAACACCGGGGAGCTGTTTTTT. Protein: CASSLRGGTNTGELFF.

This clonotype was seen a handful of times. The chain joins TRBV6-2 or TRBV6-3 to TRBJ1-1; D is possibly TRBD1 (6 bases). The CDR3 covers 15 residues. From germline, CDR1 is MNHEY and CDR2 SVGEGT. V lost 4 bases to trimming and J lost 6 bases, with 18 bases between them. The CDR3 is CASSWGQGRIAEAFF. The CDR3 nucleotides read TGTGCCAGCAGTTGGGGGCAGGGGCGCATCGCTGAAGCTTTCTTT.

V and J are TRBV29-1 and TRBJ2-7; unclear D gene. This CDR3 contains 15 residues. Trimming pared 4 bases from V and 0 bases from J, leaving 16 bases between. Germline V gene sequence: CDR1 SQVTM, CDR2 ANQGSEA. Here the CDR3 DNA reads TGCAGCGTTGGGGGTTTACAGAGCTCCTCCTACGAGCAGTACTTC. Amino acid sequence: CSVGGLQSSSYEQYF.

This sequence joins TRBV7-3 and TRBJ2-1; 8 bases align to TRBD1. V shed 0 bases, J shed 8 bases, and the junction held 12 bases outside the gene matches. The CDR3 is 17 amino acids. Germline lookup yields CDR1 SGHTA and CDR2 FQGTGA. For the CDR3, the DNA is TGTGCCAGCAGCTTAACGTTGGTAAGGGACAGGCGGGATGAGCAGTTCTTC. This gives the protein CASSLTLVRDRRDEQFF.

This clonotype was counted between two and nine times. This rearrangement joins TRBV12-3 or TRBV12-4 to TRBJ2-5; D perhaps matches TRBD2 (6 bases). The CDR3 runs 14 residues. The V end lost 7 bases, the J end lost 0 bases, and 12 bases lay between the germline ends. The CDR3 DNA sequence: TGTGCCAGCACCCCCCGGGACTACCAAGAGACCCAGTACTTC. It translates to CASTPRDYQETQYF.

This chain uses TRBV12-3 or TRBV12-4 with TRBJ2-2; D might be TRBD2 (7 bases). Trimming shortened V by 2 bases and J by 6 bases, and 10 bases separated the two germline ends. The CDR3 sequence is 14 residues long. CDR3: CASSLTGGPGELFF. The CDR3 DNA reads TGTGCCAGCAGTTTAACGGGGGGCCCCGGGGAGCTGTTTTTT.